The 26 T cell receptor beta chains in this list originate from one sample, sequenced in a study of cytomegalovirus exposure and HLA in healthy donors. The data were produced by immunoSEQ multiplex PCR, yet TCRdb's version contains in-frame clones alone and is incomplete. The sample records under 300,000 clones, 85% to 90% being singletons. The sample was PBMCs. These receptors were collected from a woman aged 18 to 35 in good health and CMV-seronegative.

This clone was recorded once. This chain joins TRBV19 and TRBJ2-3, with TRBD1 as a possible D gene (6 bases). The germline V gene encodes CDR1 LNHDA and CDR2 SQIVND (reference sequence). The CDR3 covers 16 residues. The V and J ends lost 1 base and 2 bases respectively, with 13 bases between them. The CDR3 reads CASSIGQAFNTDTQYF. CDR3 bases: TGTGCCAGTAGTATAGGACAGGCGTTTAACACAGATACGCAGTATTTT.

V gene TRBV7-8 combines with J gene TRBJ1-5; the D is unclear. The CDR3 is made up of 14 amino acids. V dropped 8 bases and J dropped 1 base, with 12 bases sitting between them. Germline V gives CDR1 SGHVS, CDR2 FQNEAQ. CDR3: CASVTGASNQPQHF. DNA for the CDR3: TGTGCCAGCGTTACGGGAGCAAGCAATCAGCCCCAGCATTTT.

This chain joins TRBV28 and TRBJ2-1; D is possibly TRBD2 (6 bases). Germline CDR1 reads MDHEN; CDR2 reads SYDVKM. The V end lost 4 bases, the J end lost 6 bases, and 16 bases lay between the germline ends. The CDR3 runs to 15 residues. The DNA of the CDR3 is TGTGCCAGCAGTTCAATACCGACTAGACCCAATGAGCAGTTCTTC. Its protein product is CASSSIPTRPNEQFF. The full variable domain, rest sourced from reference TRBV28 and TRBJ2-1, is DVKVTQSSRYLVKRTGEKVFLECVQDMDHENMFWYRQDPGLGLRLIYFSYDVKMKEKGDIPEGYSVSREKKERFSLILESASTNQTSMYLCASSSIPTRPNEQFFGPGTRLTVL.

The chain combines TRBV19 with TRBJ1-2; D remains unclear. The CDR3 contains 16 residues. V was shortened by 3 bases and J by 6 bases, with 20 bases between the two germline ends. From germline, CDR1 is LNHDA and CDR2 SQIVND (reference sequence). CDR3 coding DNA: TGTGCCAGTAGTATTCGTACGGCAAACTTACTAAATGGCTACACCTTC. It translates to CASSIRTANLLNGYTF. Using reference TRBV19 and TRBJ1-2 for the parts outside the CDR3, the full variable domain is DGGITQSPKYLFRKEGQNVTLSCEQNLNHDAMYWYRQDPGQGLRLIYYSQIVNDFQKGDIAEGYSVSREKKESFPLTVTSAQKNPTAFYLCASSIRTANLLNGYTFGSGTRLTVV.

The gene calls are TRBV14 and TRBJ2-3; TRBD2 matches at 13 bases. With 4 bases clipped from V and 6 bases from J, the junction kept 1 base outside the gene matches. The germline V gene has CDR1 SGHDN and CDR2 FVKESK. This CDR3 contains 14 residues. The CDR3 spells CASSRGLAGDTQYF. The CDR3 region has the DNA TGTGCCAGCAGCCGGGGACTAGCGGGGGATACGCAGTATTTT.

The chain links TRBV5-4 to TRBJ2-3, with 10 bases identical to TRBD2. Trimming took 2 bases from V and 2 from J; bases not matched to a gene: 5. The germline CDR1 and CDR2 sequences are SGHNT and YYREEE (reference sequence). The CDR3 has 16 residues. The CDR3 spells CASSFVTSGSTDTQYF. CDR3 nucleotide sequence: TGTGCCAGCAGCTTCGTGACTAGCGGGTCCACAGATACGCAGTATTTT.

CDR3 loop: CASSFGEKLFF. The DNA for the CDR3 is TGTGCCAGCAGCTTTGGCGAAAAACTGTTTTTT. V gene TRBV5-4 combines with J gene TRBJ1-4; the D is unclear. The V and J ends lost 2 bases and 8 bases respectively, with 4 bases between them. The CDR3 has 11 residues. The germline CDR1 and CDR2 sequences are SGHNT and YYREEE (reference sequence).

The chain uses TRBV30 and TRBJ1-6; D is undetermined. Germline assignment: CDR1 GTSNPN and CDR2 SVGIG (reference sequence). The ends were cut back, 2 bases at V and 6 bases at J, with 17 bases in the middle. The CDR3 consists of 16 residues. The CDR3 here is CAWSPIEGGSNSPLHF. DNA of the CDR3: TGTGCCTGGAGTCCGATAGAAGGAGGGTCTAATTCACCCCTCCACTTT.

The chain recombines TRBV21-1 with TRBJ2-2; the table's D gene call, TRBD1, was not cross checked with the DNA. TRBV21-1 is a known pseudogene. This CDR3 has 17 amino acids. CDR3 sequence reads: CASSKFKQGANTGELFF. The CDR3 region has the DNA TGTGCCAGCAGCAAATTTAAGCAGGGGGCGAACACCGGGGAGCTGTTTTTT.

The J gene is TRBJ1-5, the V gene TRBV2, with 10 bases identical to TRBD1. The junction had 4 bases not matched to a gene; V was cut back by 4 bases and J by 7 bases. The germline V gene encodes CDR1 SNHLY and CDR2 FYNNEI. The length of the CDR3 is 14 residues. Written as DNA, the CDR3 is TGTGCCAGCAGTGGACAGGGGGCTAGACAGCCCCAGCATTTT. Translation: CASSGQGARQPQHF. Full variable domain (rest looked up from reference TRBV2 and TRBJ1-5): EPEVTQTPSHQVTQMGQEVILRCVPISNHLYFYWYRQILGQKVEFLVSFYNNEISEKSEIFDDQFSVERPDGSNFTLKIRSTKLEDSAMYFCASSGQGARQPQHFGDGTRLSIL.

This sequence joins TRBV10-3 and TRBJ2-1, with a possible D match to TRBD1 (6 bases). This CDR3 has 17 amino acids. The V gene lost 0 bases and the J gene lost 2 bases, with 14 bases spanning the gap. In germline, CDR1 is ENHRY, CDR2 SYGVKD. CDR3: CAISESYSGGAYNEQFF. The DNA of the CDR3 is TGTGCCATCAGTGAGTCCTACAGTGGGGGCGCCTACAATGAGCAGTTCTTC.

The CDR3 protein is CASSPKDRETEAFF. The DNA of the CDR3 is TGTGCCAGCTCACCGAAAGACAGGGAGACTGAAGCTTTCTTT. The chain is built from TRBV18 and TRBJ1-1; 7 nucleotides match TRBD1. This CDR3 region has 14 residues. Germline V gives CDR1 KGHSH, CDR2 LQKENI. V was clipped by 3 bases and J by 5 bases; unmatched bases: 6. Combining the CDR3 with reference TRBV18 and TRBJ1-1 gives the whole variable domain NAGVMQNPRHLVRRRGQEARLRCSPMKGHSHVYWYRQLPEEGLKFMVYLQKENIIDESGMPKERFSAEFPKEGPSILRIQQVVRGDSAAYFCASSPKDRETEAFFGQGTRLTVV.

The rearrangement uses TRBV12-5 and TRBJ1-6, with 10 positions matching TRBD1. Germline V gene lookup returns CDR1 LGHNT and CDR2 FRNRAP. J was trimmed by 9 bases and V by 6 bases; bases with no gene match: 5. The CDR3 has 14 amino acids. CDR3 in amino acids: CASGLRDRGSPLHF. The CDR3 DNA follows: TGTGCTAGTGGGCTCCGGGACAGGGGTTCACCCCTCCACTTT.

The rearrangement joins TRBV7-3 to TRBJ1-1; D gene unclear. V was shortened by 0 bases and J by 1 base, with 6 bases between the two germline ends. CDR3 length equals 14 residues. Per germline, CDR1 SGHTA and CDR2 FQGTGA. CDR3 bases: TGTGCCAGCAGCTTAACCACTTCGAACACTGAAGCTTTCTTT. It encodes CASSLTTSNTEAFF.

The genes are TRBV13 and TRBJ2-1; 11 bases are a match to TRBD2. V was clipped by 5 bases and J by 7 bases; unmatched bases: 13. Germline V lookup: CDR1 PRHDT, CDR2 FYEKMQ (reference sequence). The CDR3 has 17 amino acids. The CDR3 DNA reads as TGTGCCAGCAGCCAGGGTAGTAGCGGGGGGGCCGGGAATGAGCAGTTCTTC. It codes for CASSQGSSGGAGNEQFF.

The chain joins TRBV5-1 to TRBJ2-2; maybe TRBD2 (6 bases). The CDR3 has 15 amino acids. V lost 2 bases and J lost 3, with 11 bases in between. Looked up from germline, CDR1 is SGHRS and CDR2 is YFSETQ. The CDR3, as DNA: TGCGCCAGCAGCTTTGGCGGGACCGACACCGGGGAGCTGTTTTTT. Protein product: CASSFGGTDTGELFF.

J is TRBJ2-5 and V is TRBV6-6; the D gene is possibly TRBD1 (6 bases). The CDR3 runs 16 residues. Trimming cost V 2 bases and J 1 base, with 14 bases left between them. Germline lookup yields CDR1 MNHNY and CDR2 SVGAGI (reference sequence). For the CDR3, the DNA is TGTGCCAGCAGTTACGCAGGCATGGGGGCCCAAGAGACCCAGTACTTC. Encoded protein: CASSYAGMGAQETQYF.

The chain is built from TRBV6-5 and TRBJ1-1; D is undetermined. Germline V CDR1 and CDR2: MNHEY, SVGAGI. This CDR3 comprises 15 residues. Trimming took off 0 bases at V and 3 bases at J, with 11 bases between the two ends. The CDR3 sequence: CASSYSTYGDTEAFF. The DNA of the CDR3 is TGTGCCAGCAGTTACTCGACATACGGGGACACTGAAGCTTTCTTT.

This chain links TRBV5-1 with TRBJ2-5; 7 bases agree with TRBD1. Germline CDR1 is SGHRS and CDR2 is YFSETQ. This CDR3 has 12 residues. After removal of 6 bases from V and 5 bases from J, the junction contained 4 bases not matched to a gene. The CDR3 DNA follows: TGCGCCAGCAACAGGGGATCGGAGACCCAGTACTTC. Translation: CASNRGSETQYF.

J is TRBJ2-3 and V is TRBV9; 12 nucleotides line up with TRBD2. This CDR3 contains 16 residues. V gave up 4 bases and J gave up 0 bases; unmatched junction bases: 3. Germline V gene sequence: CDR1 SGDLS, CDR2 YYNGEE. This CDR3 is CASSRLAGESTDTQYF. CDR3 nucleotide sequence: TGTGCCAGCAGCCGACTAGCGGGGGAGAGCACAGATACGCAGTATTTT.

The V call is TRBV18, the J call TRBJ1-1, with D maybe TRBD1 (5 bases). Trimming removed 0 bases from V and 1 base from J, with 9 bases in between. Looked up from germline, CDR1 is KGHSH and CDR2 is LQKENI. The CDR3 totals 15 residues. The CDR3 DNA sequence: TGTGCCAGCTCACCACCGGGGGGATCGAACACTGAAGCTTTCTTT. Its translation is CASSPPGGSNTEAFF. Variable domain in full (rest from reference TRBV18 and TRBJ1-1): NAGVMQNPRHLVRRRGQEARLRCSPMKGHSHVYWYRQLPEEGLKFMVYLQKENIIDESGMPKERFSAEFPKEGPSILRIQQVVRGDSAAYFCASSPPGGSNTEAFFGQGTRLTVV.

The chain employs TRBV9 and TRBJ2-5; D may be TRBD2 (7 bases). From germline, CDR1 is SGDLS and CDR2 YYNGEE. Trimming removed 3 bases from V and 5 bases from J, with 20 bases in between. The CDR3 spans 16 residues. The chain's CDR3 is CASSGWGGAVLETQYF. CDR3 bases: TGTGCCAGCAGCGGCTGGGGGGGGGCCGTCTTGGAGACCCAGTACTTC. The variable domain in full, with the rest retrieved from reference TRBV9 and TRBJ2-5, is DSGVTQTPKHLITATGQRVTLRCSPRSGDLSVYWYQQSLDQGLQFLIQYYNGEERAKGNILERFSAQQFPDLHSELNLSSLELGDSALYFCASSGWGGAVLETQYFGPGTRLLVL.

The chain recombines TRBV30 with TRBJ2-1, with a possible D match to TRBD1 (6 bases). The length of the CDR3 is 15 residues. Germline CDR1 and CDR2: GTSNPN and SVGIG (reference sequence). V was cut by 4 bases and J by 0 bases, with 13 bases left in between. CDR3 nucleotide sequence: TGTGCCTGGAATACAGGGTTGATCTCCTACAATGAGCAGTTCTTC. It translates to CAWNTGLISYNEQFF.

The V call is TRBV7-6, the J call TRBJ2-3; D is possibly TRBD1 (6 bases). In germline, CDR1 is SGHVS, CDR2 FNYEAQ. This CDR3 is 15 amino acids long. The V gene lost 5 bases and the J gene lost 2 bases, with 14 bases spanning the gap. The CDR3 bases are TGTGCCAGCAGCACCCGGGACACGTACACAGATACGCAGTATTTT. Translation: CASSTRDTYTDTQYF.

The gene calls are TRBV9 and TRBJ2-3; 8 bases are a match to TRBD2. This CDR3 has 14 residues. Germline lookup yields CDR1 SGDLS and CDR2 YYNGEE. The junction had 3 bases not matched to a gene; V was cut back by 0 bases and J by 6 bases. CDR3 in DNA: TGTGCCAGCAGCGTAGGACCTAGCGGGGATACGCAGTATTTT. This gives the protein CASSVGPSGDTQYF.

The CDR3 nucleotides are TGTGCCAGCAGCTTGGGGGACAGCCCCTACGAGCAGTACTTC. It translates to CASSLGDSPYEQYF. The rearrangement links TRBV5-6 to TRBJ2-7; 7 bases match TRBD1. There are 14 residues in the CDR3. Trimming cost V 0 bases and J 2 bases; bases outside gene matches: 2. Germline assignment: CDR1 SGHDT and CDR2 YYEEEE.